This T cell receptor beta chain appears in the sequencing data of a study of T-cell memory formation after mild COVID-19. General study results and limits: Contracting clones localized mainly to CM and EM when CD4+ and mainly to EMRA when CD8+.

One entry per CDR3 protein results from TCRdb running MiXCR on the 5' RACE reads. The top ten clones hold around 13% of a sample with 470,000 or so distinct CDR3 sequences, around a quarter of them seen once. Remarks on this clonotype: The antigen remains undetermined.

With V trimmed by 8 bases and J by 5 bases, 5 bases remained unmatched. CDR1 and CDR2 (germline): SEHNR, FQNEAQ (reference sequence). The CDR3 sequence is 12 residues long. V usage is TRBV7-9 and J usage is TRBJ2-5; 7 nucleotides match TRBD1. The sample consisted of PBMCs or a T cell subset sorted from them (not recorded which). This receptor was identified in an adult woman who had mild COVID-19 (a few samples of this study predate the infection). Cell type and time point are not known. DNA of the CDR3: TGTGCCAGCGCTACAGGGGACGAGACCCAGTACTTC. Its protein is CASATGDETQYF.